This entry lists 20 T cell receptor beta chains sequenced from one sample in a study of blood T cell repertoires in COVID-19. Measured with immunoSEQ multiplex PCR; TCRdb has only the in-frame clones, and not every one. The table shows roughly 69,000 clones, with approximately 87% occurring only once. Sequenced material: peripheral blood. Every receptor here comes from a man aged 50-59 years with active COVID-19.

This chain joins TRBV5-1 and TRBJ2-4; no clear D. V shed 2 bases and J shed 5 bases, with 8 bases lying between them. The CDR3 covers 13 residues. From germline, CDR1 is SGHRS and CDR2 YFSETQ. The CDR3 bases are TGCGCCAGCAGCTTCTCCTCCGAAAACATTCAGTACTTC. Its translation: CASSFSSENIQYF.

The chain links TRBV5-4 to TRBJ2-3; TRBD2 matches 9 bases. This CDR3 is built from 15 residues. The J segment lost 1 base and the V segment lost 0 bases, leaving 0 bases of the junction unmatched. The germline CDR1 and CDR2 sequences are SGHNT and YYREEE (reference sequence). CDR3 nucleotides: TGTGCCAGCAGCTTGGGACTAGCGGGCACAGATACGCAGTATTTT. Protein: CASSLGLAGTDTQYF.

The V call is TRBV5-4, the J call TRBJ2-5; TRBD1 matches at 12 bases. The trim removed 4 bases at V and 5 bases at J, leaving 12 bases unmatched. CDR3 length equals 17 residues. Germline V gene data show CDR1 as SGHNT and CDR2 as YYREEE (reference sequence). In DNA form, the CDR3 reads TGTGCCAGCAGCCTACATGCCGGGACAGGGGGCGCGGAGACCCAGTACTTC. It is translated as CASSLHAGTGGAETQYF. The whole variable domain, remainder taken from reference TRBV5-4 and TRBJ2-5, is ETGVTQSPTHLIKTRGQQVTLRCSSQSGHNTVSWYQQALGQGPQFIFQYYREEENGRGNFPPRFSGLQFPNYSSELNVNALELDDSALYLCASSLHAGTGGAETQYFGPGTRLLVL.

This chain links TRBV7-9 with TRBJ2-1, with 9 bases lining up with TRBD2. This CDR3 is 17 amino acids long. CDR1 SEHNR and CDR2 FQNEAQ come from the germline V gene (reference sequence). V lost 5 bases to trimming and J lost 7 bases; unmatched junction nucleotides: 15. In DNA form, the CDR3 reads TGTGCCAGCAGCCAGTATCTTCGGCGCGGGAGGGGGAATGAGCAGTTCTTC. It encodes CASSQYLRRGRGNEQFF.

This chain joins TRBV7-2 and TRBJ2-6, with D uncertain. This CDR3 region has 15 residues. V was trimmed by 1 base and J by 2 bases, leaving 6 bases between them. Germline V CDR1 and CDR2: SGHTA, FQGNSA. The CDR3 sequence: CASSLGRTGANVLTF. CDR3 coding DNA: TGTGCCAGCAGCTTAGGGCGGACTGGGGCCAACGTCCTGACTTTC.

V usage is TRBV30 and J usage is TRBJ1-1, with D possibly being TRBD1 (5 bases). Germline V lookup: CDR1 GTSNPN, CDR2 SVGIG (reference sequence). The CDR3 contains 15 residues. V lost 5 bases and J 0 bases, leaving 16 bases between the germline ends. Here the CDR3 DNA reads TGTGCCTGGCATACCAGGGTTACTATGAACACTGAAGCTTTCTTT. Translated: CAWHTRVTMNTEAFF.

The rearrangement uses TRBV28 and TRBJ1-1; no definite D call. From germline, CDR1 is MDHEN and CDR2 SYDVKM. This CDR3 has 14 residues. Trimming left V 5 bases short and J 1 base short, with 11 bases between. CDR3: CASSPRPQNTEAFF. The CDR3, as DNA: TGTGCCAGCAGTCCGAGGCCTCAGAACACTGAAGCTTTCTTT.

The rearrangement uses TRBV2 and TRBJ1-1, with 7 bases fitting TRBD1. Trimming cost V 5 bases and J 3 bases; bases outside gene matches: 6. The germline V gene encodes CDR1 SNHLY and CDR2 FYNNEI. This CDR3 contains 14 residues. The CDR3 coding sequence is TGTGCCAGCAGTTTGACAGGGCATGACACTGAAGCTTTCTTT. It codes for CASSLTGHDTEAFF.

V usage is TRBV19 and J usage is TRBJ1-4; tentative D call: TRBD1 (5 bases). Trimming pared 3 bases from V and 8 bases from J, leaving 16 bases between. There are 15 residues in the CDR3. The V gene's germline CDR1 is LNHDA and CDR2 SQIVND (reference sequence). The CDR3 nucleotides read TGTGCCAGTAGTATGGTAAGGACAAGTGCAGAAAAACTGTTTTTT. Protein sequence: CASSMVRTSAEKLFF.

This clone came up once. The CDR3 loop is CASTNGLGSYNEQFF. DNA of the CDR3: TGTGCCAGCACCAATGGTTTAGGGAGCTACAATGAGCAGTTCTTC. This sequence joins TRBV9 and TRBJ2-1; TRBD2 might be the D (5 bases). Germline V gives CDR1 SGDLS, CDR2 YYNGEE. Trimming stripped 6 bases from V and 3 bases from J, with 16 bases between. The CDR3 loop spans 15 amino acids.

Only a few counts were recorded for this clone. The CDR3: CASSLVAGPQETQYF. CDR3 nucleotide sequence: TGTGCCAGCAGCTTAGTGGCAGGGCCCCAAGAGACCCAGTACTTC. J is TRBJ2-5 and V is TRBV7-2; possible D gene TRBD1, 5 bases. The CDR3 sequence is 15 residues long. Between the trimmed V and J ends, which lost 1 base and 1 base, there was a span of 10 bases. Germline V gene data show CDR1 as SGHTA and CDR2 as FQGNSA.

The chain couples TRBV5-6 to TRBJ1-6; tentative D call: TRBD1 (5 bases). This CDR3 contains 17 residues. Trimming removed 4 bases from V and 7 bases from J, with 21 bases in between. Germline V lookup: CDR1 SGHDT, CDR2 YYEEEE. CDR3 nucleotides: TGTGCCAGCAGCGGCTGGGACTTAAATCGAGTGAATTCACCCCTCCACTTT. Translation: CASSGWDLNRVNSPLHF.

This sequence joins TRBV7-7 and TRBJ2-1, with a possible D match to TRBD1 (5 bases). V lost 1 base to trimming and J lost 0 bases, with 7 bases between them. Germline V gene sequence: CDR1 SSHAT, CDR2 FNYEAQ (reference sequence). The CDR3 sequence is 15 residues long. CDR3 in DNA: TGTGCCAGCAGCTTAGGCCAGGGCTCCTACAATGAGCAGTTCTTC. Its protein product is CASSLGQGSYNEQFF.

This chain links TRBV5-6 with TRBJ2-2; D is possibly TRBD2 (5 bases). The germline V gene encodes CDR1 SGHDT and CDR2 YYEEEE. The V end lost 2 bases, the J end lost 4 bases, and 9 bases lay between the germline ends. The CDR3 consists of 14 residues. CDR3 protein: CASSFWTSTGELFF. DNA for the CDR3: TGTGCCAGCAGCTTCTGGACTTCCACCGGGGAGCTGTTTTTT.

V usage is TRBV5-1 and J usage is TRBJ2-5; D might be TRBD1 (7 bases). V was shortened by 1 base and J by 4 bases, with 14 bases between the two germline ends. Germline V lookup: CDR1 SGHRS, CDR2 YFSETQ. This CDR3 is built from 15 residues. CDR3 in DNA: TGCGCCAGCAGCTTGCGGGGGCAGGGGGTAGAGACCCAGTACTTC. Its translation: CASSLRGQGVETQYF.

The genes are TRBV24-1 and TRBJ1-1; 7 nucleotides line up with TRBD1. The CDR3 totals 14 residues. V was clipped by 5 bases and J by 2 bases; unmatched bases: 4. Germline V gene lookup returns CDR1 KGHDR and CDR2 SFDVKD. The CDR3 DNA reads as TGTGCCACCAGTGGTGGAGGGGGCAACACTGAAGCTTTCTTT. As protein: CATSGGGGNTEAFF.

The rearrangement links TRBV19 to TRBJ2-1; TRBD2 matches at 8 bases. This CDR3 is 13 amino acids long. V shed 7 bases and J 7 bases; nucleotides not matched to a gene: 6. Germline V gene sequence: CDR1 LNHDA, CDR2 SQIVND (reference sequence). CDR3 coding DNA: TGTGCCAGTAAGGGACTAGGGAGGAATGAGCAGTTCTTC. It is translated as CASKGLGRNEQFF.

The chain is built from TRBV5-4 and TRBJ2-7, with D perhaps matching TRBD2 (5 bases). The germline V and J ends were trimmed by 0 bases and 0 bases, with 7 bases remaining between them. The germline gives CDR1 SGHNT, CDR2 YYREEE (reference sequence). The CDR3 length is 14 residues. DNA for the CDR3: TGTGCCAGCAGCTTGGGGACTGTCTCCTACGAGCAGTACTTC. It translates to CASSLGTVSYEQYF.

The CDR3 nucleotides read TGTGCCAGCAGTTATTACAGGGGGTCCTCACAGCGCGAGCAGTACTTC. It is translated as CASSYYRGSSQREQYF. J is TRBJ2-7 and V is TRBV6-5, with 8 bases fitting TRBD1. CDR1 is MNHEY and CDR2 is SVGAGI in the germline V gene. The junction had 13 bases not matched to a gene; V was cut back by 3 bases and J by 6 bases. This CDR3 contains 16 residues.

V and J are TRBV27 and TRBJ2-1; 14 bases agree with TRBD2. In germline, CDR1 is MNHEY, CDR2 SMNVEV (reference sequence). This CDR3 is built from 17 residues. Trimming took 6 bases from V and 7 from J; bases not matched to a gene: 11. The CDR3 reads CASRGEGLAGAWNEQFF. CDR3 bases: TGTGCCAGCAGAGGGGAGGGACTAGCGGGAGCGTGGAATGAGCAGTTCTTC.